This TCR beta chain was profiled in a study of blood T cell repertoires in COVID-19. Overall study: Collection of acute and convalescent COVID-19 samples took place in the United States, Italy and Spain.

Original processing notes: The authors estimated nucleated cell counts from reference gene primer amplification. Sequencing used immunoSEQ multiplex PCR; TCRdb keeps in-frame clones, though not all of them. That table furnishes V, J and clone size, whereas the DNA furnished D and trimming. The sample has 300,000 to 400,000 clones; around nine tenths are singletons. In regard to this clone: The sample has other DNA sequences that encode this CDR3 too.

J lost 1 base, V lost 2 bases, and 2 bases had no gene match. CDR3 length: 15 amino acids. CDR1 and CDR2 from the germline V gene are SGHRS and YFSETQ. Patients in Seattle were enrolled during active infection, then followed longitudinally. The sequence came from a woman between 65 and 79 years old with COVID-19, enrolled during active disease. This rearrangement joins TRBV5-1 to TRBJ2-2; 7 nucleotides match TRBD2. The sequenced sample consisted of peripheral blood. The CDR3 region has the DNA TGCGCCAGCAGCTTATTAGCGGGGAACACCGGGGAGCTGTTTTTT. Translated, it gives CASSLLAGNTGELFF.